A selection of T cell receptor beta chains follows, all from one sample in a study of cytomegalovirus exposure and HLA in healthy donors. The data were produced by immunoSEQ multiplex PCR, yet TCRdb's version contains in-frame clones alone and is incomplete. In the table there are roughly 170,000 clones, about four fifths of which are singletons. The material sequenced was PBMCs. Source of these receptors: a man aged 25-45 years in good health and CMV-seropositive. Each CDR3 is given with its conserved first and last residue.

cdr3_length,v_call,cdr3_aa
16,TRBV23-1,CASSQSGTGGPEKLFF
15,TRBV5-1,CASSPGAGLNYGYTF
16,TRBV5-1,CASSFGQGSGGNTIYF
14,TRBV10-1,CASSDRQSTDTQYF
12,TRBV29-1,CSVTDFSYEQYF
13,TRBV19,CASSIARANEQFF
15,TRBV7-8,CASSQPARRGYGYTF
14,TRBV4-2,CASSQDTGAYEQYF
12,TRBV12-5,CASAGRGYEQYF
20,TRBV19,CASSIDKRMGVAGVVETQYF
15,TRBV7-9,CASSLGITDTYEQYF
15,TRBV6-1,CASSEAEGDTGELFF
14,TRBV30,CAWSVLSFGETQYF
18,TRBV5-1,CASSPKDFSSRHTGELFF
15,TRBV27,CASSPGTSGANVLTF
18,TRBV7-2,CASSFVGTGLSGANVLTF
13,TRBV12-5,CASGLAGSGEQFF
11,TRBV29-1,CSVPKGIEQFF
14,TRBV10-1,CASRPSGTQREAFF
14,TRBV5-4,CASSLALVSYGYTF
13,TRBV27,CASSSGTWNGYTF
14,TRBV28,CASREGQSTYEQYF
15,TRBV27,CASSPSDRGPAEAFF
14,TRBV2,CASSEEGISQPQHF
13,TRBV2,CASSPGLEETQYF
15,TRBV7-6,CASSLMAGEGETQYF
15,TRBV2,CASNSRYASYNEQFF
16,TRBV9,CASSGPGQGSSYEQYF
15,TRBV6-5,CASSRQGKESYEQYF
16,TRBV4-1,CASSQIMTGAYNEQFF
15,TRBV27,CASSFYGWANTEAFF
15,TRBV10-3,CAISESGPGVQPQHF
13,TRBV6-5,CASSGEQGQPQHF
13,TRBV28,CASKSSDGNEQFF
15,TRBV2,CASSLDRGTGNTIYF
14,TRBV30,CAWSVGQGGQPQHF
15,TRBV7-6,CASSWGTGAPGELFF
14,TRBV7-2,CASSGYQGGQPQHF
17,TRBV14,CASSPWTVTQYNSPLHF
16,TRBV5-1,CASSLGVDSSGNTIYF
15,TRBV5-4,CASRLWGGNTDTQYF
15,TRBV9,CASSGTGRVDNEQFF
16,TRBV5-1,CASSRTSGRNTGELFF
17,TRBV4-1,CASSQVGGREGPNEQFF
14,TRBV19,CASTQGEPQETQYF